These 19 T cell receptor beta chains were all obtained from the same sample, sequenced in a study of cytomegalovirus exposure and HLA in healthy donors. 13 Jbeta primers and 60 Vbeta primers were used for the PCR. The data were produced by immunoSEQ multiplex PCR, yet TCRdb's version contains in-frame clones alone and is incomplete. Of some 180,000 clones in the sample, roughly 80% were seen once. The specimen was PBMCs. These receptors were obtained from a man between 35 and 55 years old in good health and CMV-seronegative.

This clone is a singleton in its sample. The chain combines TRBV28 with TRBJ1-3; 9 positions agree with TRBD1. The length of the CDR3 is 16 residues. From germline, CDR1 is MDHEN and CDR2 SYDVKM. V shed 3 bases and J 3 bases; nucleotides not matched to a gene: 6. Here the CDR3 reads CASSFWGQGIGNTIYF. Written as DNA, the CDR3 is TGTGCCAGCAGTTTCTGGGGACAGGGCATTGGAAACACCATATATTTT.

The chain is built from TRBV14 and TRBJ2-1; D unresolved. Germline V gene lookup returns CDR1 SGHDN and CDR2 FVKESK. The CDR3 consists of 13 residues. The V end lost 1 base, the J end lost 6 bases, and 7 bases lay between the germline ends. The CDR3 sequence: CASSQVRSNEQFF. The CDR3, as DNA: TGTGCCAGCAGCCAAGTCCGGAGCAATGAGCAGTTCTTC.

The chain couples TRBV11-3 to TRBJ2-3; D gene uncertain. The CDR3 runs to 13 residues. Trimming stripped 0 bases from V and 3 bases from J, with 4 bases between. Germline V gene data show CDR1 as SGHNT and CDR2 as YENEEA. This chain's CDR3 is CASSLDSTDTQYF. The CDR3 coding sequence is TGTGCCAGCAGCTTAGACTCTACAGATACGCAGTATTTT.

In regard to this clone: This specimen includes other DNA sequences encoding the same CDR3. V gene TRBV18 combines with J gene TRBJ2-2; 7 nucleotides agree with TRBD1. Germline V gene sequence: CDR1 KGHSH, CDR2 LQKENI. The V gene end was trimmed by 1 base and the J gene end by 3 bases; junction bases not matched to a gene: 2. This CDR3 comprises 15 residues. The CDR3 coding sequence is TGTGCCAGCTCACCACGACAGGGTGACACCGGGGAGCTGTTTTTT. It codes for CASSPRQGDTGELFF.

The chain joins TRBV6-5 to TRBJ2-5; 8 nucleotides match TRBD2. CDR1 MNHEY and CDR2 SVGAGI come from the germline V gene. This CDR3 contains 15 residues. The V gene end was trimmed by 5 bases and the J gene end by 4 bases; junction bases not matched to a gene: 9. The CDR3 DNA follows: TGTGCCAGCAGTAGCGGGGGCCTTTGGGGAGAGACCCAGTACTTC. This codes for CASSSGGLWGETQYF.

This chain joins TRBV25-1 and TRBJ1-1; D is possibly TRBD1 (5 bases). V was trimmed by 1 base and J by 5 bases, leaving 8 bases between them. The CDR3 is made up of 13 amino acids. Germline loops: CDR1 MGHDK, CDR2 SYGVNS. The DNA of the CDR3 is TGTGCCAGCAGTGAATCGGGGGGAACTGAAGCTTTCTTT. Translated: CASSESGGTEAFF.

The DNA for the CDR3 is TGTGCCAGCAGCTTTGTTACAGACAGGAGGAACACTGAAGCTTTCTTT. This translates into CASSFVTDRRNTEAFF. This chain links TRBV5-6 with TRBJ1-1; TRBD1 is a possible D gene (6 bases). Trimming pared 2 bases from V and 1 base from J, leaving 15 bases between. The CDR3 has 16 residues. CDR1 and CDR2 from the germline V gene are SGHDT and YYEEEE.

As for this clone: The same CDR3 can be traced to other DNA sequences in this sample. The chain links TRBV18 to TRBJ2-5, with D possibly matching TRBD1 (5 bases). The CDR3 is made up of 13 amino acids. V was cut by 3 bases and J by 2 bases, with 7 bases left in between. In germline, CDR1 is KGHSH, CDR2 LQKENI. CDR3 DNA: TGTGCCAGCTCACCGGACATACAAGAGACCCAGTACTTC. It is translated as CASSPDIQETQYF.

This clone was detected once. V gene TRBV6-4 combines with J gene TRBJ2-2; D remains ambiguous. The germline V and J ends were trimmed by 6 bases and 5 bases, with 7 bases remaining between them. CDR3 length equals 12 residues. Germline assignment: CDR1 MRHNA and CDR2 SNTAGT. The CDR3 DNA sequence: TGTGCCAGCAGCACAATTACCGGGGAGCTGTTTTTT. Translation: CASSTITGELFF.

The chain couples TRBV27 to TRBJ2-1, with 8 bases that match TRBD2. The ends lost 3 bases at V and 4 bases at J; junction bases unmatched: 8. The germline V gene encodes CDR1 MNHEY and CDR2 SMNVEV (reference sequence). The CDR3 sequence is 16 residues long. The CDR3 nucleotides read TGTGCCAGCAGTTTCCGGGCTAGCGGGCCTTACAATGAGCAGTTCTTC. Its translation: CASSFRASGPYNEQFF.

This clone was recorded a few times. The chain links TRBV27 to TRBJ1-1, with D perhaps matching TRBD1 (6 bases). Germline values: CDR1 MNHEY, CDR2 SMNVEV (reference sequence). The V and J ends lost 1 base and 4 bases respectively, with 16 bases between them. The CDR3 spans 16 residues. CDR3 sequence (DNA): TGTGCCAGCAGTTTATTATCGGGCAGGGGAGCCACTGAAGCTTTCTTT. Its protein is CASSLLSGRGATEAFF.

The rearrangement uses TRBV19 and TRBJ2-2; 9 bases agree with TRBD1. The germline gives CDR1 LNHDA, CDR2 SQIVND (reference sequence). The CDR3 runs to 16 residues. J was trimmed by 4 bases and V by 8 bases; bases with no gene match: 11. The CDR3 sequence: CASLQTGTGSTGELFF. CDR3 DNA sequence: TGTGCCAGTCTTCAGACCGGGACAGGGAGCACCGGGGAGCTGTTTTTT.

The sample holds a few counts of this clone. CDR3 in DNA: TGTGCCAGTACAGACAGGGGGCGTGTGAGTGAGCAGTTCTTC. Translated: CASTDRGRVSEQFF. V gene TRBV19 combines with J gene TRBJ2-1; TRBD1 aligns across 10 bases. Germline CDR1 and CDR2: LNHDA and SQIVND (reference sequence). The CDR3 totals 14 residues. V shed 7 bases and J 9 bases; nucleotides not matched to a gene: 9.

V gene TRBV6-5 combines with J gene TRBJ2-7; 9 bases are shared with TRBD1. The CDR3 length is 14 residues. J gave up 0 bases and V 6 bases, and 3 bases lay outside the gene matches. Germline V lookup: CDR1 MNHEY, CDR2 SVGAGI. CDR3 nucleotides: TGTGCCAGCAGGGGGGACAGGGTCTCCTACGAGCAGTACTTC. It encodes CASRGDRVSYEQYF.

The chain links TRBV27 to TRBJ1-2, with 9 bases matching TRBD1. V was clipped by 8 bases and J by 8 bases; unmatched bases: 9. The CDR3 is 13 residues long. CDR1 MNHEY and CDR2 SMNVEV come from the germline V gene (reference sequence). CDR3 amino acids: CASAYRDRDGYTF. CDR3 DNA sequence: TGTGCCAGCGCCTATCGGGACAGGGACGGCTACACCTTC.

The chain is built from TRBV18 and TRBJ2-7; D remains unclear. Germline V lookup: CDR1 KGHSH, CDR2 LQKENI. The CDR3 has 13 amino acids. Trimming cost V 0 bases and J 3 bases, with 6 bases left between them. For the CDR3, the DNA is TGTGCCAGCTCACCACCGGAGATCTACGAGCAGTACTTC. Its protein is CASSPPEIYEQYF. Full variable domain (rest looked up from reference TRBV18 and TRBJ2-7): NAGVMQNPRHLVRRRGQEARLRCSPMKGHSHVYWYRQLPEEGLKFMVYLQKENIIDESGMPKERFSAEFPKEGPSILRIQQVVRGDSAAYFCASSPPEIYEQYFGPGTRLTVT.

V usage is TRBV30 and J usage is TRBJ1-6; weak D call: TRBD1 (6 bases). V was shortened by 3 bases and J by 4 bases, with 19 bases between the two germline ends. Germline CDR1 GTSNPN, CDR2 SVGIG (reference sequence). The CDR3 contains 17 residues. CDR3 residues: CAWSRGGGSPYNSPLHF. CDR3 in DNA: TGTGCCTGGAGCCGTGGGGGGGGCTCCCCTTATAATTCACCCCTCCACTTT.

The V gene is TRBV19, the J gene TRBJ1-1; 9 positions match TRBD1. The germline CDR1 and CDR2 sequences are LNHDA and SQIVND (reference sequence). The trim removed 1 base at V and 8 bases at J, leaving 5 bases unmatched. The CDR3 is 14 amino acids. In DNA form, the CDR3 reads TGTGCCAGTAGTATAGTATCGGGGACAGGGGAAGCTTTCTTT. This gives the protein CASSIVSGTGEAFF. The full variable domain, its missing parts supplied by reference TRBV19 and TRBJ1-1, is DGGITQSPKYLFRKEGQNVTLSCEQNLNHDAMYWYRQDPGQGLRLIYYSQIVNDFQKGDIAEGYSVSREKKESFPLTVTSAQKNPTAFYLCASSIVSGTGEAFFGQGTRLTVV.

The J gene is TRBJ2-7, the V gene TRBV29-1, with D perhaps TRBD2 (7 bases). From germline, CDR1 is SQVTM and CDR2 ANQGSEA. V was pared by 4 bases and J by 3 bases, with 16 bases between. The CDR3 loop spans 14 amino acids. The chain's CDR3 is CSVVGGAVGYEQYF. DNA of the CDR3: TGCAGCGTTGTAGGGGGGGCAGTAGGCTACGAGCAGTACTTC.